This TCR beta chain came from a study of identical twins. General observations from the study: Shared out-of-frame alpha sequences (those common to twins) showed excess low generation probability. Conclusions came from cross-sectional statistical analysis, not from following the same donors. With monozygotic twins, out-of-frame TCR alpha sharing exceeded what models estimated.

Unique molecular identifiers were present on the cDNA, and a universal primer site came from template switching. In TCRdb, the 5' RACE reads were re-called with MiXCR into one record per CDR3 protein. Of roughly 250,000 distinct CDR3 sequences listed, 6.5% to 9% were seen once; the top ten hold about 5.6%. Germline trimming cut 4 bases from V and 3 bases from J; bases unmatched to any gene: 3. Germline V lookup: CDR1 MNHEY, CDR2 SVGAGI. The CDR3 runs to 15 residues. On this clonotype: Its antigen is as yet unknown.

These data also featured in a second study, about yellow fever vaccine responses in identical twins.

The sequenced sample consisted of CD8+ T cells sorted from blood. The source is a woman between 18 and 30 years old in good health. The chain employs TRBV6-5 and TRBJ2-1; 10 positions agree with TRBD1. The CDR3 DNA reads TGTGCCAGCAGTTCTTGGGACAGGGGCTACAATGAGCAGTTCTTC. Translating gives CASSSWDRGYNEQFF.